The 9 T cell receptor beta chains below come from one sample, sequenced in a study of blood T cell repertoires in COVID-19. The table came from immunoSEQ multiplex PCR; TCRdb's copy has only in-frame clones and leaves some out. Of 130,000 or so clones in the sample, more than 75% are singletons; the top ten hold approximately 1.4%. Sequencing input: peripheral blood. These receptors originate from a human donor in a cohort sampled during active COVID-19.

This clone was picked up a small number of times. The chain carries TRBV7-9 and TRBJ1-2, with 7 bases identical to TRBD1. This CDR3 region has 13 residues. The germline V gene has CDR1 SEHNR and CDR2 FQNEAQ (reference sequence). V shed 5 bases, J shed 8 bases, and the junction held 8 bases outside the gene matches. CDR3 sequence reads: CASSRGQPVGYTF. CDR3 in DNA: TGTGCCAGCAGCAGGGGACAGCCAGTCGGCTACACCTTC.

This clone was seen a handful of times. The J gene is TRBJ2-3, the V gene TRBV7-2, with unresolved D. The CDR3 loop spans 16 amino acids. The V and J ends lost 1 base and 1 base respectively, with 12 bases between them. The germline gives CDR1 SGHTA, CDR2 FQGNSA. DNA for the CDR3: TGTGCCAGCAGCTTAGGAGCTTTGCGGCGCACAGATACGCAGTATTTT. It is translated as CASSLGALRRTDTQYF.

On this clone itself: Since a much larger clone is just one base distant, this may be a read error. V and J are TRBV11-2 and TRBJ2-1, with 9 bases matching TRBD2. The CDR3 is 15 amino acids. The germline V gene encodes CDR1 SGHAT and CDR2 FQNNGV. J gave up 0 bases and V 3 bases, and 0 bases lay outside the gene matches. CDR3 nucleotides: TGTGCCAGCAGCTTTAGCGGGAGCTCCTACAATGAGCAGTTCTTC. It yields the protein CASSFSGSSYNEQFF.

This clone was found once. Within the sample, other DNA sequences also encode this same CDR3. The rearrangement links TRBV15 to TRBJ2-7; no definite D call. This CDR3 contains 13 residues. Germline loops: CDR1 LNHNV, CDR2 YYDKDF (reference sequence). Trimming removed 0 bases from V and 3 bases from J, with 6 bases in between. The CDR3 loop is CATSRDRVYEQYF. The CDR3 DNA follows: TGTGCCACCAGCAGAGATCGGGTCTACGAGCAGTACTTC.

The chain combines TRBV29-1 with TRBJ1-2, with 8 nucleotides matching TRBD1. The CDR3 totals 14 residues. Trimming took 3 bases from V and 8 from J; bases not matched to a gene: 11. In germline, CDR1 is SQVTM, CDR2 ANQGSEA. In nucleotides, the CDR3 is TGCAGCGTTGATGAGGCCAGGGGGCGCCGGGGCTACACCTTC. This codes for CSVDEARGRRGYTF.

The chain employs TRBV5-1 and TRBJ1-2; 8 bases fit TRBD1. Germline V gene data show CDR1 as SGHRS and CDR2 as YFSETQ. J was trimmed by 4 bases and V by 1 base; bases with no gene match: 3. The CDR3 loop spans 14 amino acids. The CDR3 region is CASSLITGGYGYTF. As DNA, the CDR3 is TGCGCCAGCAGCTTGATCACAGGGGGCTATGGCTACACCTTC.

The chain employs TRBV12-3 or TRBV12-4 and TRBJ1-5; 9 positions match TRBD1. V trimming: 7 bases; J trimming: 7 bases; junction bases outside the gene matches: 5. This CDR3 comprises 13 residues. The CDR3 loop is CASTGQGTQPQHF. The CDR3 nucleotides are TGTGCCAGCACCGGACAGGGGACGCAGCCCCAGCATTTT.

V is TRBV28 and J is TRBJ2-3, with 8 positions matching TRBD2. The germline V gene has CDR1 MDHEN and CDR2 SYDVKM. Trimming took 4 bases from V and 6 from J; bases not matched to a gene: 6. The CDR3 is made up of 14 amino acids. The chain's CDR3 is CASSSGTRGDTQYF. CDR3 in DNA: TGTGCCAGCAGTTCCGGGACTAGGGGCGATACGCAGTATTTT.

In this sample, this clone turned up once. The chain recombines TRBV7-9 with TRBJ2-4, with 8 bases that match TRBD1. The germline V gene encodes CDR1 SEHNR and CDR2 FQNEAQ (reference sequence). Trimming cost V 5 bases and J 0 bases; bases outside gene matches: 9. The CDR3 spans 17 residues. The CDR3 protein is CASSLTGGPLAKNIQYF. The DNA of the CDR3 is TGTGCCAGCAGCCTCACAGGGGGTCCTCTAGCCAAAAACATTCAGTACTTC.